This TCR beta chain was sequenced during a study of CD8 T cells in Susac syndrome. RNA was extracted with the RNeasy kit, and a quantity of about 0.45 to 1 ug was reverse transcribed using random hexamers. TCRdb fed the immunoSEQ multiplex PCR reads into MiXCR, producing one record per CDR3 protein. The data show some 120,000 distinct CDR3 sequences, about 95% seen once. The CDR3 has 13 amino acids. V was shortened by 4 bases and J by 5 bases, with 8 bases between the two germline ends. Input material: CD4+ T cells from PBMCs. The sequence was obtained from a human donor in good health. J is TRBJ1-4 and V is TRBV12-3 or TRBV12-4, with D hard to call. CDR3 coding DNA: TGTGCCAGCAGTTCCCAGCTGAATGAAAAACTGTTTTTT. Translated, it gives CASSSQLNEKLFF.